The 17 T cell receptor beta chains given below trace back to one sample, sequenced in a study of blood T cell repertoires in COVID-19. Using immunoSEQ multiplex PCR, the repertoire was profiled, and TCRdb retains in-frame clones only, with some absent. The sample shows roughly 250,000 clones, 70% to 90% of them seen only once. The sample consisted of peripheral blood. Receptors were obtained from a man aged 35-49 years with acute or convalescent COVID-19.

The chain employs TRBV25-1 and TRBJ1-5; D ambiguous. This CDR3 region has 14 residues. Per the germline V gene, CDR1 is MGHDK and CDR2 is SYGVNS. Trimming shortened V by 2 bases and J by 4 bases, and 9 bases separated the two germline ends. CDR3 region: CASSEQYTNQPQHF. CDR3 DNA sequence: TGTGCCAGCAGTGAACAGTACACGAATCAGCCCCAGCATTTT.

The V call is TRBV6-5, the J call TRBJ2-7, with 7 nucleotides matching TRBD1. Germline lookup yields CDR1 MNHEY and CDR2 SVGAGI. This CDR3 comprises 15 residues. The ends lost 5 bases at V and 0 bases at J; junction bases unmatched: 7. CDR3 sequence (DNA): TGTGCCAGCAGTCAGAGACAGGGCAGCTCCTACGAGCAGTACTTC. Its protein is CASSQRQGSSYEQYF.

The CDR3 DNA reads TGCGCCAGCAGCGCCCCGACAGGGTCTGGCGAGCAGTACTTC. It yields the protein CASSAPTGSGEQYF. The chain employs TRBV5-1 and TRBJ2-7; the match to TRBD1 covers 7 bases. V trimming: 4 bases; J trimming: 6 bases; junction bases outside the gene matches: 10. This CDR3 is built from 14 residues. Per the germline V gene, CDR1 is SGHRS and CDR2 is YFSETQ.

The V call is TRBV19, the J call TRBJ2-3, with D possibly TRBD2 on 7 matching bases. The CDR3 spans 12 residues. V was clipped by 4 bases and J by 10 bases, with 12 bases between them. Germline lookup yields CDR1 LNHDA and CDR2 SQIVND (reference sequence). The CDR3 DNA follows: TGTGCCAGTAGTAGGAGGGGGGGGGCGCAGTATTTT. Translated: CASSRRGGAQYF.

This clone was detected only a few times. The chain links TRBV6-5 to TRBJ1-5, with D perhaps matching TRBD1 (6 bases). V was cut by 8 bases and J by 6 bases, with 17 bases left in between. In germline, CDR1 is MNHEY, CDR2 SVGAGI. The CDR3 totals 14 residues. The DNA for the CDR3 is TGTGCCAGCGCCGGCCAGGGGAAAGGTCAGCCCCAGCATTTT. It is translated as CASAGQGKGQPQHF.

V and J are TRBV6-5 and TRBJ1-2; TRBD1 agrees at 7 bases. This CDR3 has 13 amino acids. V trimming: 6 bases; J trimming: 6 bases; junction bases outside the gene matches: 7. CDR1 and CDR2 (germline): MNHEY, SVGAGI. The CDR3 DNA reads as TGTGCCAGCAGACGACAGGGTGCGGATGGCTACACCTTC. As protein: CASRRQGADGYTF.

The V call is TRBV9, the J call TRBJ2-3; TRBD2 matches 8 bases. Unmatched junction bases numbered 5, after V lost 0 bases and J lost 2 bases. The CDR3 consists of 16 residues. Germline CDR1 and CDR2: SGDLS and YYNGEE. CDR3 bases: TGTGCCAGCAGCGTAGCCGGGGGGGCCCACACAGATACGCAGTATTTT. It translates to CASSVAGGAHTDTQYF.

This chain links TRBV19 with TRBJ1-2; the D gene is possibly TRBD1 (5 bases). CDR3 length: 15 amino acids. Germline CDR1 reads LNHDA; CDR2 reads SQIVND (reference sequence). The V end was cut by 8 bases, the J end by 7 bases, with 23 bases between. This CDR3 reads CASFGGWMEVGGYTF. Here the CDR3 DNA reads TGTGCCAGTTTCGGGGGATGGATGGAGGTTGGTGGCTACACCTTC. Looking up the rest from reference TRBV19 and TRBJ1-2 gives the full variable domain: DGGITQSPKYLFRKEGQNVTLSCEQNLNHDAMYWYRQDPGQGLRLIYYSQIVNDFQKGDIAEGYSVSREKKESFPLTVTSAQKNPTAFYLCASFGGWMEVGGYTFGSGTRLTVV.

The genes are TRBV5-6 and TRBJ1-2, with TRBD1 identical over 9 bases. V shed 3 bases, J shed 4 bases, and the junction held 7 bases outside the gene matches. Germline lookup yields CDR1 SGHDT and CDR2 YYEEEE. The CDR3 spans 15 residues. As DNA, the CDR3 is TGTGCCAGCAGCTCAACAGGGGGCAAAGGCTATGGCTACACCTTC. Translated, it gives CASSSTGGKGYGYTF.

The V and J genes are TRBV9 and TRBJ2-2, with a possible D match to TRBD2 (7 bases). The CDR3 has 18 residues. Germline values: CDR1 SGDLS, CDR2 YYNGEE. V lost 2 bases and J lost 7, with 24 bases in between. The CDR3 DNA sequence: TGTGCCAGCAGCGTTATGGCGGGGGCTCTCGGGATTGGCGGGGAGCTGTTTTTT. Amino acids: CASSVMAGALGIGGELFF.

This chain joins TRBV28 and TRBJ2-1; 7 bases align to TRBD1. The CDR3 has 13 residues. The germline V gene encodes CDR1 MDHEN and CDR2 SYDVKM. Losses at the gene ends were 7 bases for V and 8 bases for J; bases not matched to a gene: 8. CDR3 protein: CASTRDRPYEQFF. DNA of the CDR3: TGTGCCAGCACCCGGGACAGACCTTATGAGCAGTTCTTC.

The chain carries TRBV5-5 and TRBJ2-2; D is possibly TRBD1 (5 bases). The V end was cut by 0 bases, the J end by 2 bases, with 8 bases between. This CDR3 is built from 15 residues. The germline V gene has CDR1 SGHKS and CDR2 YYEKEE (reference sequence). The CDR3 region is CASSLADRNTGELFF. The CDR3 DNA sequence: TGTGCCAGCAGCTTGGCCGACAGAAACACCGGGGAGCTGTTTTTT.

The chain employs TRBV7-9 and TRBJ1-6; possibly TRBD1 for D (6 bases). Germline CDR1 is SEHNR and CDR2 is FQNEAQ (reference sequence). CDR3 length: 17 residues. Trimming left V 1 base short and J 9 bases short, with 19 bases between. As DNA, the CDR3 is TGTGCCAGCAGCTTAGAGGTCTCAGGGGCAAGTCGTTCACCCCTCCACTTT. This sequence encodes CASSLEVSGASRSPLHF. Filled out from reference TRBV7-9 and TRBJ1-6, the complete variable domain reads DTGVSQNPRHKITKRGQNVTFRCDPISEHNRLYWYRQTLGQGPEFLTYFQNEAQLEKSRLLSDRFSAERPKGSFSTLEIQRTEQGDSAMYLCASSLEVSGASRSPLHFGNGTRLTVT.

This sequence joins TRBV3-1 (or the pseudogene TRBV3-2) and TRBJ1-6; D may be TRBD1 (5 bases). The V end was cut by 2 bases, the J end by 13 bases, with 15 bases between. CDR1 and CDR2 from the germline V gene are LGHDT and YNNKEL (reference sequence). The CDR3 has 14 residues. CDR3 amino acids: CASSQPGLGSPLHF. CDR3 nucleotide sequence: TGTGCCAGCAGCCAACCGGGACTTGGCTCGCCCCTCCACTTT.

The table lists this clone with a count of one. The V gene is TRBV6-5, the J gene TRBJ1-2; possible D gene TRBD1, 5 bases. Germline V gene sequence: CDR1 MNHEY, CDR2 SVGAGI. There are 15 residues in the CDR3. Between the trimmed V and J ends, which lost 0 bases and 4 bases, there was a span of 12 bases. The CDR3 loop reads CASSYSTGAGYGYTF. CDR3 DNA sequence: TGTGCCAGCAGTTACTCGACTGGGGCAGGCTATGGCTACACCTTC.

The rearrangement joins TRBV3-1 (or the pseudogene TRBV3-2) to TRBJ2-7; tentatively, D is TRBD2 (6 bases). Germline-derived CDR1 and CDR2 are LGHDT and YNNKEL (reference sequence). The V end was cut by 1 base, the J end by 3 bases, with 10 bases between. The CDR3 is made up of 14 amino acids. In nucleotides, the CDR3 is TGTGCCAGCAGCCAAGCGGGGGTTGGCTACGAGCAGTACTTC. This translates into CASSQAGVGYEQYF.

The gene calls are TRBV19 and TRBJ1-2, with TRBD1 matching 7 bases. J lost 2 bases, V lost 8 bases, and 8 bases had no gene match. The CDR3 extends over 14 amino acids. Germline V gene lookup returns CDR1 LNHDA and CDR2 SQIVND (reference sequence). Here the CDR3 DNA reads TGTGCCAGTCGATATCCGACAGGGAACTATGGCTACACCTTC. Its translation: CASRYPTGNYGYTF.